Here is one T cell receptor beta chain with its context. This sample is drawn from a study of blood T cell repertoires in COVID-19. Overall study context: Both acute and convalescent COVID-19 samples were obtained from the United States, Italy and Spain.

The V segment lost 1 base and the J segment 0 bases; nucleotides outside the gene matches: 5. CDR3 size: 16 residues. The germline CDR1 and CDR2 sequences are SGHDT and YYEEEE. The table came from immunoSEQ multiplex PCR; TCRdb's copy has only in-frame clones and leaves some out. Among 89,000 or so clones listed, 70% to 90% were seen once. This chain links TRBV5-6 with TRBJ2-7, with 9 bases that match TRBD1. The sequenced sample was peripheral blood. The origin of this receptor is a human donor in a cohort sampled during active COVID-19. The CDR3 bases are TGTGCCAGCAGCTTGCTGGGACAGGGTATCTCCTACGAGCAGTACTTC. This gives the protein CASSLLGQGISYEQYF.